The next 3 T cell receptor beta chains were all read from a single sample in a study of T cell responses to AZD1222 COVID-19 vaccine. Method: immunoSEQ multiplex PCR; TCRdb's copy keeps in-frame clones and lacks some. In the table there are 84,000 or so clones, approximately 89% of which are singletons. The sequencing here drew on peripheral blood, taken on day 0 of AZD1222 vaccination. The receptors derive from an adult in good health.

The gene calls are TRBV5-1 and TRBJ2-2; tentatively, D is TRBD1 (6 bases). CDR1 and CDR2 from the germline V gene are SGHRS and YFSETQ. This CDR3 comprises 19 residues. Trimming cost V 2 bases and J 2 bases, with 22 bases left between them. CDR3 protein: CASSFLIPGQPTNTGELFF. CDR3 nucleotides: TGCGCCAGCAGCTTTCTTATTCCGGGACAACCTACCAACACCGGGGAGCTGTTTTTT. Together with reference TRBV5-1 and TRBJ2-2, the CDR3 gives the full variable domain: KAGVTQTPRYLIKTRGQQVTLSCSPISGHRSVSWYQQTPGQGLQFLFEYFSETQRNKGNFPGRFSGRQFSNSRSEMNVSTLELGDSALYLCASSFLIPGQPTNTGELFFGEGSRLTVL.

This chain uses TRBV5-6 with TRBJ2-5; 8 positions agree with TRBD2. The CDR3 is 17 residues long. Trimming at V came to 6 bases and at J to 3 bases, leaving 16 bases not matched to a gene. From germline, CDR1 is SGHDT and CDR2 YYEEEE. In DNA, the CDR3 is TGTGCCAGCATAAATACTATAACTAGCGGTTACAAAGAGACCCAGTACTTC. This gives the protein CASINTITSGYKETQYF.

The chain recombines TRBV6-5 with TRBJ1-1, with a possible D match to TRBD1 (6 bases). V lost 2 bases to trimming and J lost 6 bases, with 13 bases between them. Per germline, CDR1 MNHEY and CDR2 SVGAGI. The CDR3 is 14 amino acids. The DNA for the CDR3 is TGTGCCAGCAGTTACCGAGGACAGCGCGCTGAAGCTTTCTTT. The encoded protein is CASSYRGQRAEAFF.